This T cell receptor (beta chain) was sequenced in a study of regulatory T cells in long-lasting Graves disease. Library construction for TCR beta used iRepertoire HTBI primers and Arm-PCR of CDR3 regions. TCRdb re-called the multiplex PCR reads through MiXCR, storing one row per CDR3 protein. Of roughly 430,000 distinct CDR3 sequences listed, 15% to 20% are singletons. General study points: Persistent patients shared more public clonotypes (about 2,600) than new patients (roughly 970). There were preferences for TRBV28, TRBJ1-2 and TRBJ2-5 in persistent disease.

This clonotype was picked up many times. The target antigen is unknown. As for time point: newly diagnosed GD, antithyroid drugs for less than 3 months. The TCR library was made from RNA that had been extracted from PBMCs in TRIzol. Trimming took off 10 bases at V and 2 bases at J, with 14 bases between the two ends. Germline-derived CDR1 and CDR2 are MNHEY and SMNVEV (reference sequence). This CDR3 contains 13 residues. These sequences were also reported in another study, on T cells in Graves' hyperthyroidism and ophthalmopathy. That source reports: Every diagnosis used clinical symptoms, serum thyroxine and TRAb, thyroid ultrasound and orbital computed tomography. The TCR CDR3 first-round RT-PCR relied on the HTBI primer set.

The sequencing used peripheral blood mononuclear cells (PBMCs), collected at new diagnosis, from a patient treated with antithyroid drugs. J is TRBJ1-1 and V is TRBV27, with D hard to call. The source of this sequence is a woman aged 25 to 39 with Graves disease. CDR3 sequence (DNA): TGTGCCACTCTAGGACGGTCCAACACTGAAGCTTTCTTT. Protein: CATLGRSNTEAFF.